The T cell receptor (beta chain) under discussion was sequenced for a study of T cells in Graves' hyperthyroidism and ophthalmopathy. The investigators amplified TCR beta CDR3 regions from RNA transcripts. HTBI primers were employed in a first-round RT-PCR of the TCR CDR3. In TCRdb, the multiplex PCR reads were re-called with MiXCR into one record per CDR3 protein. The sample has about 640,000 distinct CDR3 sequences, about 20% seen once. Worth noting for this clonotype: Just one base apart from a much larger clone, this may be a read error.

CDR1 is SNHLY and CDR2 is FYNNEI in the germline V gene. CDR3 length: 13 residues. Based on clinical symptoms, serum thyroxine and TRAb, thyroid ultrasound and orbital computed tomography, diagnoses were reached. The rearrangement joins TRBV2 to TRBJ1-1; no definite D call. This receptor was identified in a man aged 25-45 years with Graves' ophthalmopathy. What was sequenced was blood. CDR3: CASNLKLNTEALF. In nucleotides, the CDR3 is TGTGCCAGCAATCTTAAGTTGAACACTGAAGCTCTCTTT.